This TCR beta chain was captured in a study of neurological immune-mediated disorders. Findings and limits, study-wide: Sharing of CDR3 amino acid sequences among expanded clones across subjects was absent, suggesting private repertoires in all groups.

The authors made cDNA by 5'RACE with 10-nucleotide random UMIs. TCRdb called the 5' RACE reads again in MiXCR, with one record for every CDR3 protein. Counted here are some 78,000 distinct CDR3 sequences, roughly 4.8% occurring once; the ten biggest clones make up less than 2.5%. CDR3 length equals 10 residues. Germline V gives CDR1 SQVTM, CDR2 ANQGSEA. V was clipped by 1 base and J by 5 bases, with 2 bases between them. The unsorted libraries originated from 2 million PBMCs kept at -80 C. Many counts were recorded for this clonotype. Antigen specificity is unknown. This clonotype was obtained from a young woman with multiple sclerosis. The sequenced sample consisted of PBMCs. V and J are TRBV29-1 and TRBJ1-1; no clear D. In DNA, the CDR3 is TGCAGCGTTGAAGTAACTGAAGCTTTCTTT. Translating gives CSVEVTEAFF. The variable domain in full, completed from reference TRBV29-1 and TRBJ1-1, reads SAVISQKPSRDICQRGTSLTIQCQVDSQVTMMFWYRQQPGQSLTLIATANQGSEATYESGFVIDKFPISRPNLTFSTLTVSNMSPEDSSIYLCSVEVTEAFFGQGTRLTVV.